The next 32 T cell receptor beta chains were all read from a single sample in a study of CD8 T cells in Susac syndrome. Reverse transcription used about 0.5 to 1 ug RNA and random hexamers. TCRdb recomputed calls from the immunoSEQ multiplex PCR reads with MiXCR, one row per CDR3 protein. In the table there are some 150,000 distinct CDR3 sequences, approximately 96% of which are singletons. Sequenced sample: CD4+ T cells from PBMCs. The receptors derive from a human donor with Susac syndrome.

The V gene is TRBV29-1, the J gene TRBJ2-1; D unclear. Germline V gene lookup returns CDR1 SQVTM and CDR2 ANQGSEA. This CDR3 contains 13 residues. V lost 3 bases and J 0 bases, leaving 6 bases between the germline ends. For the CDR3, the DNA is TGCAGCGTTGACTCGAGCTCCTACAATGAGCAGTTCTTC. This sequence encodes CSVDSSSYNEQFF.

The rearrangement links TRBV20-1 to TRBJ2-5; 9 bases are shared with TRBD1. The CDR3 runs to 16 residues. Trimming took 1 base from V and 1 from J; bases not matched to a gene: 7. CDR1 DFQATT and CDR2 SNEGSKA come from the germline V gene (reference sequence). As DNA, the CDR3 is TGCAGTGCTAGAGGTTTACAGGGGGCGCCCCAAGAGACCCAGTACTTC. Residues: CSARGLQGAPQETQYF.

The genes are TRBV2 and TRBJ2-1; D ambiguous. The ends were cut back, 8 bases at V and 6 bases at J, with 5 bases in the middle. The CDR3 sequence is 10 residues long. Germline CDR1 and CDR2: SNHLY and FYNNEI. CDR3 sequence reads: CASGRNEQFF. As DNA, the CDR3 is TGTGCCAGCGGGCGCAATGAGCAGTTCTTC.

This sequence joins TRBV20-1 and TRBJ1-1; D is unresolved. CDR3 length: 13 residues. Germline values: CDR1 DFQATT, CDR2 SNEGSKA (reference sequence). Deletions cut 4 bases from V and 3 bases from J, with 12 bases between. CDR3 protein: CSATPGRYTEAFF. Written as DNA, the CDR3 is TGCAGTGCTACCCCCGGGAGGTACACTGAAGCTTTCTTT.

On this clonotype: The junction shows a germline mismatch at one end, possibly a read error. The chain joins TRBV7-2 to TRBJ2-1, with D possibly matching TRBD2 (6 bases). Germline V lookup: CDR1 SGHTA, CDR2 FQGNSA. This CDR3 region has 11 residues. In DNA, the CDR3 is TGTGCCAGCAGCTTTTCGGACACGACTAGCTTC. As protein: CASSFSDTTSF.

The J gene is TRBJ2-5, the V gene TRBV20-1; 10 bases fit TRBD2. The CDR3 length is 15 residues. The germline V gene encodes CDR1 DFQATT and CDR2 SNEGSKA (reference sequence). The ends lost 3 bases at V and 1 base at J; junction bases unmatched: 5. The CDR3: CSASLLAGAQETQYF. The CDR3 nucleotides are TGCAGTGCTAGTCTCCTAGCGGGGGCCCAAGAGACCCAGTACTTC.

The V and J genes are TRBV7-2 and TRBJ2-2; 12 bases are shared with TRBD2. Germline CDR1 is SGHTA and CDR2 is FQGNSA. The V gene end was trimmed by 5 bases and the J gene end by 2 bases; junction bases not matched to a gene: 6. CDR3 length: 17 amino acids. The CDR3 here is CASSPLAGGRNTGELFF. As DNA, the CDR3 is TGTGCCAGCAGCCCACTAGCGGGGGGCCGAAACACCGGGGAGCTGTTTTTT.

J is TRBJ2-1 and V is TRBV10-3; D remains ambiguous. This CDR3 is 10 amino acids long. CDR1 is ENHRY, CDR2 SYGVKD, per germline. The V end lost 8 bases, the J end lost 6 bases, and 5 bases lay between the germline ends. CDR3 amino acids: CAIGGNEQFF. The CDR3 coding sequence is TGTGCCATCGGTGGCAATGAGCAGTTCTTC.

This clonotype was picked up a small number of times. V gene TRBV4-1 combines with J gene TRBJ2-5; the D gene is possibly TRBD2 (6 bases). The V and J ends lost 4 bases and 4 bases respectively, with 10 bases between them. CDR1 MGHRA and CDR2 YSYEKL come from the germline V gene. The CDR3 contains 13 residues. The CDR3 region is CASSRLVRETQYF. CDR3 nucleotide sequence: TGCGCCAGCAGCCGACTAGTCAGAGAGACCCAGTACTTC.

In its sample, this clonotype was seen a few times. This rearrangement joins TRBV2 to TRBJ1-6; D gene uncertain. There are 13 residues in the CDR3. Germline V gene sequence: CDR1 SNHLY, CDR2 FYNNEI. Trimming pared 6 bases from V and 6 bases from J, leaving 9 bases between. CDR3 amino acids: CASRGEGNSPLHF. The DNA of the CDR3 is TGTGCCAGCAGGGGTGAGGGTAATTCACCCCTCCACTTT.

This sequence joins TRBV9 and TRBJ2-4; no reliable D call. The CDR3 has 13 residues. From germline, CDR1 is SGDLS and CDR2 YYNGEE. Trimming pared 3 bases from V and 2 bases from J, leaving 6 bases between. The CDR3 DNA reads as TGTGCCAGCAGCGATGGAACCAAAAACATTCAGTACTTC. Its protein is CASSDGTKNIQYF. Full variable domain (rest looked up from reference TRBV9 and TRBJ2-4): DSGVTQTPKHLITATGQRVTLRCSPRSGDLSVYWYQQSLDQGLQFLIQYYNGEERAKGNILERFSAQQFPDLHSELNLSSLELGDSALYFCASSDGTKNIQYFGAGTRLSVL.

V and J are TRBV12-3 or TRBV12-4 and TRBJ2-1; TRBD2 aligns across 7 bases. The J segment lost 3 bases and the V segment lost 3 bases, leaving 5 bases of the junction unmatched. This CDR3 region has 15 residues. CDR3 sequence (DNA): TGTGCCAGCAGTTTTAGGGGACTACTCTACAATGAGCAGTTCTTC. Encoded protein: CASSFRGLLYNEQFF.

This clonotype was detected only a few times. The chain uses TRBV7-2 and TRBJ1-6, with D unclear. This CDR3 has 15 amino acids. Trimming shortened V by 1 base and J by 3 bases, and 7 bases separated the two germline ends. CDR1 SGHTA and CDR2 FQGNSA come from the germline V gene. CDR3 DNA: TGTGCCAGCAGCTTAGGCAGGAACTATAATTCACCCCTCCACTTT. Protein: CASSLGRNYNSPLHF.

The chain carries TRBV6-5 and TRBJ2-7; TRBD2 is a possible D gene (5 bases). This CDR3 is built from 11 residues. In germline, CDR1 is MNHEY, CDR2 SVGAGI. Trimming cost V 6 bases and J 12 bases, with 15 bases left between them. CDR3 sequence: CASSARTGAYF. Written as DNA, the CDR3 is TGTGCCAGCAGCGCAAGGACTGGTGCGTACTTC.

The chain carries TRBV20-1 and TRBJ2-5; D is uncertain. The V end lost 0 bases, the J end lost 4 bases, and 15 bases lay between the germline ends. CDR3 length: 15 amino acids. The germline V gene encodes CDR1 DFQATT and CDR2 SNEGSKA (reference sequence). CDR3 in amino acids: CSARDWALSGETQYF. DNA for the CDR3: TGCAGTGCTAGAGACTGGGCGCTGTCAGGAGAGACCCAGTACTTC.

The CDR3 reads CASSTQHNEQFF. CDR3 in DNA: TGTGCCAGTAGTACCCAACACAATGAGCAGTTCTTC. This chain connects TRBV19 to TRBJ2-1; no definite D call. CDR3 length equals 12 residues. Between the trimmed V and J ends, which lost 4 bases and 5 bases, there was a span of 6 bases. CDR1 is LNHDA and CDR2 is SQIVND in the germline V gene (reference sequence).

This sequence joins TRBV12-3 or TRBV12-4 and TRBJ1-1; D not certain. V was shortened by 6 bases and J by 1 base, with 12 bases between the two germline ends. The CDR3 runs to 14 residues. The DNA for the CDR3 is TGTGCCAGCAGCAAGGCACTCCCGAACACTGAAGCTTTCTTT. It yields the protein CASSKALPNTEAFF.

The chain is built from TRBV5-1 and TRBJ2-7; TRBD2 matches 9 bases. Germline trimming cut 3 bases from V and 0 bases from J; bases unmatched to any gene: 7. The CDR3 extends over 16 amino acids. CDR1 and CDR2 from the germline V gene are SGHRS and YFSETQ. CDR3 nucleotide sequence: TGCGCCAGCAGCTATTCGAGCGGGGGGTTCTCCTACGAGCAGTACTTC. This gives the protein CASSYSSGGFSYEQYF. The full variable domain, rest sourced from reference TRBV5-1 and TRBJ2-7, is KAGVTQTPRYLIKTRGQQVTLSCSPISGHRSVSWYQQTPGQGLQFLFEYFSETQRNKGNFPGRFSGRQFSNSRSEMNVSTLELGDSALYLCASSYSSGGFSYEQYFGPGTRLTVT.

The gene calls are TRBV7-9 and TRBJ2-3; TRBD2 matches at 8 bases. This CDR3 comprises 15 residues. CDR1 is SEHNR and CDR2 is FQNEAQ in the germline V gene (reference sequence). V lost 4 bases to trimming and J lost 7 bases; unmatched junction nucleotides: 10. The CDR3 here is CASSSTSGPTNTQYF. The CDR3 region has the DNA TGTGCCAGCAGCTCCACTAGCGGCCCCACGAATACGCAGTATTTT.

This chain joins TRBV7-8 and TRBJ1-2; unclear D gene. The CDR3 has 14 residues. CDR1 and CDR2 (germline): SGHVS, FQNEAQ. V lost 6 bases, J lost 0 bases, and 11 bases lay in between. The chain's CDR3 is CASSSRLSNYGYTF. The CDR3 region has the DNA TGTGCCAGCAGTTCGCGGCTGTCTAACTATGGCTACACCTTC.

The chain combines TRBV29-1 with TRBJ2-2; 8 bases fit TRBD2. This CDR3 has 15 residues. Germline V lookup: CDR1 SQVTM, CDR2 ANQGSEA. V lost 8 bases, J lost 3 bases, and 11 bases stayed unmatched. CDR3: CSLGEGRGDTGELFF. The CDR3 DNA reads TGCAGCCTAGGAGAGGGGCGGGGGGACACCGGGGAGCTGTTTTTT.

The gene calls are TRBV14 and TRBJ1-1; possible D gene TRBD1, 6 bases. There are 14 residues in the CDR3. Trimming cost V 4 bases and J 5 bases, with 14 bases left between them. The germline CDR1 and CDR2 sequences are SGHDN and FVKESK. The CDR3 sequence: CASSRTGFRTEAFF. DNA of the CDR3: TGTGCCAGCAGCCGAACAGGGTTTAGAACTGAAGCTTTCTTT.

The chain carries TRBV20-1 and TRBJ2-2, with a tentative D call TRBD1 (6 bases). Germline V gene sequence: CDR1 DFQATT, CDR2 SNEGSKA (reference sequence). CDR3 length: 14 residues. The V end was cut by 2 bases, the J end by 4 bases, with 11 bases between. This CDR3 reads CSARMDRGTGELFF. The CDR3 DNA reads TGCAGTGCTAGAATGGACAGAGGCACCGGGGAGCTGTTTTTT.

This clonotype is a singleton in its sample. The chain carries TRBV24-1 and TRBJ2-2; D gene unclear. Germline-derived CDR1 and CDR2 are KGHDR and SFDVKD. The CDR3 has 14 residues. V lost 0 bases to trimming and J lost 6 bases, with 7 bases between them. CDR3 coding DNA: TGTGCCACCAGTGATTTGAAGGGTCCCGGGGAGCTGTTTTTT. Its translation is CATSDLKGPGELFF.

The V and J genes are TRBV9 and TRBJ1-2; no clear D. CDR3 size: 15 residues. Germline V gives CDR1 SGDLS, CDR2 YYNGEE. V lost 4 bases and J 7 bases, leaving 20 bases between the germline ends. The CDR3 sequence: CASSPEEGWVSGYTF. The CDR3 nucleotides are TGTGCCAGCAGCCCAGAAGAGGGTTGGGTTTCTGGCTACACCTTC.

The chain couples TRBV5-1 to TRBJ2-7; D possibly uses TRBD1 or TRBD2 (5 bases each). V shed 2 bases and J shed 2 bases, with 14 bases lying between them. The CDR3 sequence is 15 residues long. Germline V gives CDR1 SGHRS, CDR2 YFSETQ. Here the CDR3 reads CASSFDGTGTYEQYF. The CDR3 DNA sequence: TGCGCCAGCAGCTTTGACGGGACGGGGACCTACGAGCAGTACTTC.

CDR3 amino acids: CASSLPGDPSGNTIYF. The DNA of the CDR3 is TGTGCCAGCAGCTTGCCAGGGGACCCCTCTGGAAACACCATATATTTT. V gene TRBV5-6 combines with J gene TRBJ1-3, with D possibly being TRBD1 (6 bases). Germline CDR1 and CDR2: SGHDT and YYEEEE. V lost 1 base, J lost 0 bases, and 11 bases lay in between. The CDR3 runs to 16 residues.

The rearrangement joins TRBV3-1 to TRBJ2-7, with TRBD2 matching over 11 bases. CDR1 and CDR2 (germline): LGHDT, YNNKEL (reference sequence). Trimming took 4 bases from V and 2 from J; bases not matched to a gene: 16. The CDR3 spans 19 residues. In nucleotides, the CDR3 is TGTGCCAGCAGCCGCCTCCTCCGGACTAGCGGGCGACCAGCCTACGAGCAGTACTTC. The encoded protein is CASSRLLRTSGRPAYEQYF.

The chain has TRBV29-1 and TRBJ2-7; D is perhaps TRBD1 (6 bases). CDR3 length: 13 residues. Trimming removed 6 bases from V and 0 bases from J, with 12 bases in between. The germline CDR1 and CDR2 sequences are SQVTM and ANQGSEA. CDR3 sequence reads: CSVGTLGSYEQYF. The DNA for the CDR3 is TGCAGCGTCGGGACACTTGGCTCCTACGAGCAGTACTTC.

The chain has TRBV29-1 and TRBJ1-2; TRBD1 aligns across 7 bases. Germline V gives CDR1 SQVTM, CDR2 ANQGSEA. J gave up 2 bases and V 3 bases, and 9 bases lay outside the gene matches. The CDR3 loop spans 15 amino acids. CDR3 region: CSVDGEGGPNYGYTF. In DNA, the CDR3 is TGCAGCGTTGACGGGGAAGGGGGCCCCAACTATGGCTACACCTTC.

The rearrangement links TRBV20-1 to TRBJ2-1; D might be TRBD1 (7 bases). Germline lookup yields CDR1 DFQATT and CDR2 SNEGSKA (reference sequence). V lost 4 bases and J lost 4, with 17 bases in between. The CDR3 runs to 15 residues. The CDR3 reads CSATPRRGLYNEQFF. The CDR3 DNA sequence: TGCAGTGCTACCCCTAGGAGGGGGCTATACAATGAGCAGTTCTTC.

This rearrangement joins TRBV3-1 to TRBJ2-7; 9 bases align to TRBD1. The V gene's germline CDR1 is LGHDT and CDR2 YNNKEL (reference sequence). J lost 3 bases, V lost 6 bases, and 6 bases had no gene match. CDR3 length: 14 residues. The CDR3 sequence is CASRPGTGNYEQYF. CDR3 DNA: TGTGCCAGCAGACCTGGGACAGGGAACTACGAGCAGTACTTC.